These 26 T cell receptor beta chains originate from one sample sequenced in a study of blood T cell repertoires in COVID-19. Data came from immunoSEQ multiplex PCR; TCRdb stores just in-frame clones and leaves some out. The profile shows hundreds of thousands of clones, 92% of them singletons. Sequences were obtained from peripheral blood. These receptors all stem from a man in his sixties with COVID-19, enrolled during active disease.

This chain uses TRBV7-3 with TRBJ2-3, with 14 bases matching TRBD2. CDR3 length: 18 residues. From germline, CDR1 is SGHTA and CDR2 FQGTGA. J lost 2 bases, V lost 2 bases, and 6 bases had no gene match. CDR3 nucleotide sequence: TGTGCCAGCAGCTTATCCGGACTAGCGGGAGGAAACACAGATACGCAGTATTTT. Its translation is CASSLSGLAGGNTDTQYF.

The chain couples TRBV19 to TRBJ1-2; D may be TRBD1 (5 bases). V gave up 7 bases and J gave up 8 bases, with 17 bases separating them. CDR3 length: 13 amino acids. Germline V gene sequence: CDR1 LNHDA, CDR2 SQIVND (reference sequence). CDR3 in amino acids: CASTVIGAEGYTF. In DNA, the CDR3 is TGTGCCAGTACCGTTATAGGGGCGGAGGGCTACACCTTC.

This clone was observed a handful of times. The genes are TRBV6-6 and TRBJ1-5, with 12 bases fitting TRBD1. The CDR3 consists of 16 residues. The V gene's germline CDR1 is MNHNY and CDR2 SVGAGI (reference sequence). J gave up 9 bases and V 2 bases, and 8 bases lay outside the gene matches. In DNA form, the CDR3 reads TGTGCCAGCAGTTACCAGGGACAGGGGGCGCGAGGGCCCCAGCATTTT. Residues: CASSYQGQGARGPQHF.

The chain has TRBV5-1 and TRBJ2-1, with 7 bases that match TRBD2. The CDR3 covers 15 residues. The germline V gene encodes CDR1 SGHRS and CDR2 YFSETQ. The trim removed 2 bases at V and 0 bases at J, leaving 2 bases unmatched. This CDR3 is CASSLAGSSYNEQFF. CDR3 nucleotide sequence: TGCGCCAGCAGCTTAGCGGGGAGCTCCTACAATGAGCAGTTCTTC.

This chain joins TRBV7-8 and TRBJ2-5; 9 positions agree with TRBD2. Trimming took 2 bases from V and 2 from J; bases not matched to a gene: 15. Per germline, CDR1 SGHVS and CDR2 FQNEAQ. The CDR3 spans 19 residues. The chain's CDR3 is CASSLRREGRLRGQETQYF. The CDR3 coding sequence is TGTGCCAGCAGCTTAAGGCGGGAGGGCCGGCTAAGGGGACAAGAGACCCAGTACTTC.

V gene TRBV7-9 combines with J gene TRBJ2-1; 9 nucleotides match TRBD2. Trimming cost V 5 bases and J 1 base; bases outside gene matches: 18. This CDR3 contains 20 residues. Germline V gives CDR1 SEHNR, CDR2 FQNEAQ (reference sequence). The CDR3 spells CASSTGNRRGGRKSYNEQFF. CDR3 sequence (DNA): TGTGCCAGCAGCACCGGTAATCGGCGGGGGGGCCGTAAATCCTACAATGAGCAGTTCTTC.

The V and J genes are TRBV29-1 and TRBJ2-7, with TRBD1 identical over 8 bases. This CDR3 spans 11 amino acids. Germline V gene data show CDR1 as SQVTM and CDR2 as ANQGSEA. The ends lost 7 bases at V and 4 bases at J; junction bases unmatched: 3. CDR3 DNA sequence: TGCAGCGCGGGACAGGCTTACGAGCAGTACTTC. Protein product: CSAGQAYEQYF.

As for this clone: Additional DNA sequences in this sample encode the identical CDR3. The gene calls are TRBV4-3 and TRBJ2-7, with TRBD2 as a possible D gene (6 bases). The germline gives CDR1 LGHNA, CDR2 YSLEER. The CDR3 has 15 amino acids. V was clipped by 1 base and J by 4 bases, with 14 bases between them. The CDR3 nucleotides read TGCGCCAGCAGCCAAGTTATCGGGGCGGGATACGAGCAGTACTTC. Translating it yields CASSQVIGAGYEQYF.

This clone is a singleton in its sample. CDR3 sequence (DNA): TGTGCCAGCAGACGGACAGGGGCCGCCCAAGAGACCCAGTACTTC. Translated: CASRRTGAAQETQYF. The chain has TRBV6-5 and TRBJ2-5, with TRBD1 identical over 9 bases. Germline V gene data show CDR1 as MNHEY and CDR2 as SVGAGI. CDR3 length equals 15 residues. Trimming took 6 bases from V and 1 from J; bases not matched to a gene: 6.

The rearrangement joins TRBV9 to TRBJ1-2; 10 nucleotides agree with TRBD1. The V gene's germline CDR1 is SGDLS and CDR2 YYNGEE. The junction had 2 bases not matched to a gene; V was cut back by 3 bases and J by 3 bases. The CDR3 runs 14 residues. CDR3 amino acids: CASSGGQGDYGYTF. In nucleotides, the CDR3 is TGTGCCAGCAGCGGCGGACAGGGGGACTATGGCTACACCTTC.

The rearrangement links TRBV5-1 to TRBJ1-1; 8 bases fit TRBD1. Per the germline V gene, CDR1 is SGHRS and CDR2 is YFSETQ. The length of the CDR3 is 15 residues. V gave up 0 bases and J gave up 4 bases; unmatched junction bases: 5. DNA of the CDR3: TGCGCCAGCAGCTTGGAAGGACAGGGTTTCACTGAAGCTTTCTTT. It yields the protein CASSLEGQGFTEAFF.

This clone has only one observation. The genes are TRBV29-1 and TRBJ1-5; D is unclear. Germline values: CDR1 SQVTM, CDR2 ANQGSEA. The CDR3 consists of 13 residues. V lost 0 bases to trimming and J lost 6 bases, with 9 bases between them. CDR3 DNA sequence: TGCAGCGTTGAAGAATCGCGGGGTCAGCCCCAGCATTTT. It specifies CSVEESRGQPQHF.

V and J are TRBV19 and TRBJ1-2, with 7 bases matching TRBD1. The CDR3 extends over 16 amino acids. Germline V gives CDR1 LNHDA, CDR2 SQIVND (reference sequence). V lost 4 bases and J lost 7; bases outside the gene matches: 15. The CDR3 is CASSTSPDRVRVGYTF. CDR3 in DNA: TGTGCCAGTAGTACTTCGCCTGACAGGGTTCGGGTTGGCTACACCTTC.

The chain recombines TRBV5-4 with TRBJ2-7, with 9 nucleotides matching TRBD1. The CDR3 loop spans 16 amino acids. The V gene's germline CDR1 is SGHNT and CDR2 YYREEE (reference sequence). J lost 0 bases, V lost 5 bases, and 9 bases had no gene match. In DNA, the CDR3 is TGTGCCAGCAGACCAGGACAGGGGACGAGCTCCTACGAGCAGTACTTC. Amino acid sequence: CASRPGQGTSSYEQYF.

The table lists this clone with a count of one. The chain combines TRBV5-4 with TRBJ2-7, with 10 bases that match TRBD2. CDR3 length equals 16 residues. The V and J ends lost 6 bases and 3 bases, in that order; junction bases with no gene match: 12. Germline loops: CDR1 SGHNT, CDR2 YYREEE (reference sequence). The CDR3 DNA reads TGTGCCAGCACCCCAGGGCTAGCGGGGGAGATCTACGAGCAGTACTTC. Translated: CASTPGLAGEIYEQYF.

A single count supports this clone. The J gene is TRBJ1-5, the V gene TRBV2; 8 positions agree with TRBD1. The CDR3 is made up of 15 amino acids. Germline CDR1 SNHLY, CDR2 FYNNEI. V lost 4 bases to trimming and J lost 5 bases; unmatched junction nucleotides: 7. The CDR3 reads CASSGDRGVHQPQHF. CDR3 sequence (DNA): TGTGCCAGCAGTGGAGACAGGGGCGTTCATCAGCCCCAGCATTTT.

The chain combines TRBV28 with TRBJ2-1; 9 nucleotides align to TRBD1. Germline values: CDR1 MDHEN, CDR2 SYDVKM. The CDR3 runs to 19 residues. The V and J ends lost 5 bases and 0 bases, in that order; junction bases with no gene match: 14. CDR3 residues: CASSLPLRGQGSSYNEQFF. CDR3 nucleotide sequence: TGTGCCAGCAGTCTCCCCTTGAGGGGACAGGGTAGCTCCTACAATGAGCAGTTCTTC.

A single count supports this clone. The chain carries TRBV5-4 and TRBJ1-1, with D possibly matching TRBD1 (5 bases). Between the trimmed V and J ends, which lost 4 bases and 3 bases, there was a span of 16 bases. CDR3 length: 15 amino acids. Germline V gives CDR1 SGHNT, CDR2 YYREEE (reference sequence). CDR3: CASSPRTPAHTEAFF. The DNA of the CDR3 is TGTGCCAGCAGCCCTCGGACACCAGCGCACACTGAAGCTTTCTTT.

The J gene is TRBJ2-1, the V gene TRBV7-2, with D uncertain. Per the germline V gene, CDR1 is SGHTA and CDR2 is FQGNSA. Trimming left V 4 bases short and J 10 bases short, with 11 bases between. The CDR3 has 12 residues. The DNA of the CDR3 is TGTGCCAGCAGCTACTCCGCCCGCGAGCAGTTCTTC. This gives the protein CASSYSAREQFF.

The V call is TRBV29-1, the J call TRBJ1-1; 9 bases agree with TRBD1. CDR3 length equals 13 residues. Germline CDR1 and CDR2: SQVTM and ANQGSEA. V was pared by 6 bases and J by 4 bases, with 6 bases of the junction left unmatched. The CDR3: CSVALTGGTEAFF. As DNA, the CDR3 is TGCAGCGTAGCACTGACAGGGGGCACTGAAGCTTTCTTT.

CDR3 region: CASSQGWTSLQFF. In DNA form, the CDR3 reads TGTGCCAGCAGCCAAGGATGGACTAGTCTGCAGTTCTTC. This chain links TRBV3-1 (or the pseudogene TRBV3-2) with TRBJ2-1; 7 bases fit TRBD2. V trimming: 1 base; J trimming: 12 bases; junction bases outside the gene matches: 6. The germline V gene encodes CDR1 LGHDT and CDR2 YNNKEL (reference sequence). The CDR3 is 13 residues long.

V and J are TRBV27 and TRBJ2-1; the D gene is possibly TRBD1 (6 bases). The V end lost 2 bases, the J end lost 2 bases, and 19 bases lay between the germline ends. The V gene's germline CDR1 is MNHEY and CDR2 SMNVEV (reference sequence). CDR3 length: 18 amino acids. In DNA, the CDR3 is TGTGCCAGCAGTTTACCACCGGGACAAGCCCAACCCTACAATGAGCAGTTCTTC. It specifies CASSLPPGQAQPYNEQFF.

The gene calls are TRBV7-9 and TRBJ2-1, with 10 bases fitting TRBD2. Per germline, CDR1 SEHNR and CDR2 FQNEAQ (reference sequence). After removal of 5 bases from V and 4 bases from J, the junction contained 17 bases not matched to a gene. The CDR3 has 19 residues. The CDR3 region has the DNA TGTGCCAGCAGCCCCCCGCACAGCTTCGGGACTAGCGAGTACAATGAGCAGTTCTTC. This encodes CASSPPHSFGTSEYNEQFF.

The V and J genes are TRBV4-2 and TRBJ2-5; 7 bases map to TRBD1. This CDR3 region has 14 residues. Germline CDR1 and CDR2: LGHNA and YNFKEQ. J gave up 4 bases and V 1 base, and 3 bases lay outside the gene matches. As DNA, the CDR3 is TGTGCCAGCAGCCAAGGGACAGGCGCAGAGACCCAGTACTTC. Protein: CASSQGTGAETQYF.

J is TRBJ1-2 and V is TRBV6-5; 9 nucleotides match TRBD1. Germline assignment: CDR1 MNHEY and CDR2 SVGAGI. The CDR3 length is 14 residues. V lost 6 bases and J lost 4; bases outside the gene matches: 6. CDR3 loop: CASSFDRGGYGYTF. As DNA, the CDR3 is TGTGCCAGCAGCTTCGACAGGGGGGGCTATGGCTACACCTTC.

This clone has a single count. V and J are TRBV3-1 (or the pseudogene TRBV3-2) and TRBJ2-2; 11 bases agree with TRBD2. Germline CDR1 LGHDT, CDR2 YNNKEL (reference sequence). The CDR3 sequence is 19 residues long. Trimming removed 4 bases from V and 2 bases from J; junction bases left unmatched: 12. DNA of the CDR3: TGTGCCAGCAGCCCAAGGAGGGTAGCGGGAGGGCCAAACACCGGGGAGCTGTTTTTT. It specifies CASSPRRVAGGPNTGELFF.